This is a list of T cell receptor beta chains from one sample in a study of blood T cell repertoires in COVID-19. Generated by immunoSEQ multiplex PCR, the TCRdb table keeps only in-frame clones and is missing some. Of 65,000 to 85,000 clones listed, approximately 89% are singletons. Sequencing input: peripheral blood. Every receptor here comes from a man aged 50-59 years with active COVID-19. CDR3s include the opening cysteine and the closing phenylalanine or tryptophan. The D gene is left open where the match is weak. Some rows have no size entry. The others give once, few or many, or a class for an expanded clone.

CDR3 DNA: TGTGCCAGCAGTACCGGGGGATTAGCGGGGGAAAAACTGTTTTTT
CDR3 protein: CASSTGGLAGEKLFF
V gene: TRBV6-5
J gene: TRBJ1-4
clone size: NA
D gene: NA

CDR3 DNA: TGTGCCAGCAGTTCCGGCTATGGCTACACCTTC
CDR3 protein: CASSSGYGYTF
V gene: TRBV6-5
J gene: TRBJ1-2
clone size: NA
D gene: NA

CDR3 DNA: TGTGCCAGCAGCTTTGAGGGAGATGGCTACACCTTC
CDR3 protein: CASSFEGDGYTF
V gene: TRBV7-9
J gene: TRBJ1-2
clone size: NA
D gene: NA

CDR3 DNA: TGTGCCAGTAGCGACAGGGGTATGGGCTATGAGCAGTTCTTC
CDR3 protein: CASSDRGMGYEQFF
V gene: TRBV19
J gene: TRBJ2-1
clone size: NA
D gene: TRBD1

CDR3 DNA: TGTGCCAGCTCCAGGAACAGACAAGAGACCCAGTACTTC
CDR3 protein: CASSRNRQETQYF
V gene: TRBV2
J gene: TRBJ2-5
clone size: NA
D gene: NA

CDR3 DNA: TGTGCCAGCAGCCGAGGCTCGGACAGGGCGAGCGAGCAGTACTTC
CDR3 protein: CASSRGSDRASEQYF
V gene: TRBV11-2
J gene: TRBJ2-7
clone size: NA
D gene: TRBD1

CDR3 DNA: TGTGCCAGCAGGATCCGGGGGGATGATTCACCCCTCCACTTT
CDR3 protein: CASRIRGDDSPLHF
V gene: TRBV7-2
J gene: TRBJ1-6
clone size: few
D gene: NA

CDR3 DNA: TGTGCCACCAGCCCGAGGACACTTTATAGCAATCAGCCCCAGCATTTT
CDR3 protein: CATSPRTLYSNQPQHF
V gene: TRBV24-1
J gene: TRBJ1-5
clone size: NA
D gene: NA

CDR3 DNA: TGTGCCAGCAGCCTAGCGAGATCCTACGAGCAGTACTTC
CDR3 protein: CASSLARSYEQYF
V gene: TRBV2
J gene: TRBJ2-7
clone size: NA
D gene: NA

CDR3 DNA: TGTGCCAGCAGTGTAGCTGGTCGGGACACTGAAGCTTTCTTT
CDR3 protein: CASSVAGRDTEAFF
V gene: TRBV2
J gene: TRBJ1-1
clone size: few
D gene: NA

CDR3 DNA: TGTGCCAGCAGCTTAGGACTGAACTATGGCTACACCTTC
CDR3 protein: CASSLGLNYGYTF
V gene: TRBV7-2
J gene: TRBJ1-2
clone size: NA
D gene: NA

CDR3 DNA: TGCAGCGCGGTTTTCCCGAATGAAAAACTGTTTTTT
CDR3 protein: CSAVFPNEKLFF
V gene: TRBV29-1
J gene: TRBJ1-4
clone size: NA
D gene: NA

CDR3 DNA: TGTGCCAGCTCACCAAGGCTAAAATTCCAGGGGTATACCGGGGAGCTGTTTTTT
CDR3 protein: CASSPRLKFQGYTGELFF
V gene: TRBV18
J gene: TRBJ2-2
clone size: NA
D gene: NA

CDR3 DNA: TGTGCCAGCAGCTTAGCGGGAGGAGGCAGGGGGCAAAGCGGGGAGCTGTTTTTT
CDR3 protein: CASSLAGGGRGQSGELFF
V gene: TRBV7-8
J gene: TRBJ2-2
clone size: NA
D gene: TRBD1

CDR3 DNA: TGTGCCAGCAGTGGACTAGCGTTAAGAGAAGCCCAGTACTTC
CDR3 protein: CASSGLALREAQYF
V gene: TRBV2
J gene: TRBJ2-5
clone size: NA
D gene: TRBD2

CDR3 DNA: TGTGCCTGGAGCCTAGGGTCAGGGGGAAATCAGCCCCAGCATTTT
CDR3 protein: CAWSLGSGGNQPQHF
V gene: TRBV30
J gene: TRBJ1-5
clone size: NA
D gene: TRBD1

CDR3 DNA: TGCGCCAGCAGCCAAGATACCGGGGCCGGGGAGCTGTTTTTT
CDR3 protein: CASSQDTGAGELFF
V gene: TRBV4-3
J gene: TRBJ2-2
clone size: once
D gene: NA

CDR3 DNA: TGTGCCAGCACCCCGCGGGGGCCGCAGTATTTT
CDR3 protein: CASTPRGPQYF
V gene: TRBV2
J gene: TRBJ2-3
clone size: once
D gene: NA

CDR3 DNA: TGTGCCAGTAGTATTTTCTCGGGAGGTGCCTACGAGCAGTACTTC
CDR3 protein: CASSIFSGGAYEQYF
V gene: TRBV19
J gene: TRBJ2-7
clone size: NA
D gene: TRBD2

CDR3 DNA: TGTGCCAGCAGCCTCCTTGGGGGGGACACCGGGGAGCTGTTTTTT
CDR3 protein: CASSLLGGDTGELFF
V gene: TRBV6-2/TRBV6-3
J gene: TRBJ2-2
clone size: NA
D gene: TRBD2

CDR3 DNA: TGCGCCAGCAGTTTAATGCCGACAGGGGTTCAGGAGAATTCACCCCTCCACTTT
CDR3 protein: CASSLMPTGVQENSPLHF
V gene: TRBV5-1
J gene: TRBJ1-6
clone size: once
D gene: TRBD1

CDR3 DNA: TGTGCCAGCAGCGGGGAGGGATTCTCTGGGGCCAACGTCCTGACTTTC
CDR3 protein: CASSGEGFSGANVLTF
V gene: TRBV3-1/TRBV3-2
J gene: TRBJ2-6
clone size: NA
D gene: TRBD2

CDR3 DNA: TGTGCCAGCAGCCAACAGGGGAACACTGAAGCTTTCTTT
CDR3 protein: CASSQQGNTEAFF
V gene: TRBV6-5
J gene: TRBJ1-1
clone size: NA
D gene: NA

CDR3 DNA: TGTGCCAGCAGCTGGGCAGGGGCCACCTACGAGCAGTACTTC
CDR3 protein: CASSWAGATYEQYF
V gene: TRBV27
J gene: TRBJ2-7
clone size: once
D gene: NA

CDR3 DNA: TGTGCCAGCAGCTTAGCTCGGGTGAACACTGAAGCTTTCTTT
CDR3 protein: CASSLARVNTEAFF
V gene: TRBV7-8
J gene: TRBJ1-1
clone size: NA
D gene: NA

CDR3 DNA: TGTGCCAGCAGCTTCAGCCCTGGGACAGGGGCCACTGAAGCTTTCTTT
CDR3 protein: CASSFSPGTGATEAFF
V gene: TRBV7-9
J gene: TRBJ1-1
clone size: NA
D gene: TRBD1

CDR3 DNA: TGTGCCAGCAGCTCGGGACTAGCGGGGGCCAATGAGCAGTTCTTC
CDR3 protein: CASSSGLAGANEQFF
V gene: TRBV7-3
J gene: TRBJ2-1
clone size: NA
D gene: TRBD2

CDR3 DNA: TGTGCCAGCGTATACTGGACAGGGACGTACCAAGAGACCCAGTACTTC
CDR3 protein: CASVYWTGTYQETQYF
V gene: TRBV3-1/TRBV3-2
J gene: TRBJ2-5
clone size: NA
D gene: TRBD1

CDR3 DNA: TGTGCCAGCAGCTCGAGACTAGCGTGGGAGCAGTACTTC
CDR3 protein: CASSSRLAWEQYF
V gene: TRBV7-2
J gene: TRBJ2-7
clone size: NA
D gene: TRBD2

CDR3 DNA: TGTGCCAGCAGCATCACAGGGGGTGTTAACACTGAAGCTTTCTTT
CDR3 protein: CASSITGGVNTEAFF
V gene: TRBV9
J gene: TRBJ1-1
clone size: NA
D gene: TRBD1

CDR3 DNA: TGTGCCAGCAGTGAAGAAGGGACAGGGGACTATGGCTACACCTTC
CDR3 protein: CASSEEGTGDYGYTF
V gene: TRBV2
J gene: TRBJ1-2
clone size: NA
D gene: TRBD1

CDR3 DNA: TGCGCCAGCAGTGCACGGACAGAGAACACTGAAGCTTTCTTT
CDR3 protein: CASSARTENTEAFF
V gene: TRBV10-2
J gene: TRBJ1-1
clone size: NA
D gene: NA

CDR3 DNA: TGTGCCAGTAGCAATTTTCCGGGACAGGGTAATGTGAACATTCAGTACTTC
CDR3 protein: CASSNFPGQGNVNIQYF
V gene: TRBV19
J gene: TRBJ2-4
clone size: NA
D gene: TRBD1

CDR3 DNA: TGTGCCAGCAGCCCGAGACAGGGGGATGAAAAACTGTTTTTT
CDR3 protein: CASSPRQGDEKLFF
V gene: TRBV5-6
J gene: TRBJ1-4
clone size: NA
D gene: TRBD1

CDR3 DNA: TGTGCCAGCGGGGGGTCTTCCAATTCACCCCTCCACTTT
CDR3 protein: CASGGSSNSPLHF
V gene: TRBV2
J gene: TRBJ1-6
clone size: NA
D gene: NA

CDR3 DNA: TGTGCCAGCAGCCAAGGCGGGGGAGCCACAGATACGCAGTATTTT
CDR3 protein: CASSQGGGATDTQYF
V gene: TRBV3-1/TRBV3-2
J gene: TRBJ2-3
clone size: once
D gene: TRBD2

CDR3 DNA: TGTGCCAGCACCTCTATCACGTCCTACAATGAGCAGTTCTTC
CDR3 protein: CASTSITSYNEQFF
V gene: TRBV3-1/TRBV3-2
J gene: TRBJ2-1
clone size: once
D gene: NA

CDR3 DNA: TGTGCCAGCAGCCCGGGGGCGGGGGGGCCGGTAGATACGCAGTATTTT
CDR3 protein: CASSPGAGGPVDTQYF
V gene: TRBV5-6
J gene: TRBJ2-3
clone size: NA
D gene: TRBD2

CDR3 DNA: TGTGCCAGCAGCCCTCGGGTCACAGGGGGATACACTGAAGCTTTCTTT
CDR3 protein: CASSPRVTGGYTEAFF
V gene: TRBV11-1
J gene: TRBJ1-1
clone size: NA
D gene: TRBD1

CDR3 DNA: TGTGCCAGCAGTGAAGTTGAGGTCTTAAACTTC
CDR3 protein: CASSEVEVLNF
V gene: TRBV2
J gene: TRBJ2-7
clone size: NA
D gene: NA

CDR3 DNA: TGTGCCTGGGGGCCCATGGACAGCGGAAACACCATATATTTT
CDR3 protein: CAWGPMDSGNTIYF
V gene: TRBV30
J gene: TRBJ1-3
clone size: few
D gene: NA

CDR3 DNA: TGTGCCAGCAGCCCAGGACAGGGAGAGACTAATGAAAAACTGTTTTTT
CDR3 protein: CASSPGQGETNEKLFF
V gene: TRBV7-9
J gene: TRBJ1-4
clone size: NA
D gene: TRBD1

CDR3 DNA: TGCGCCAGCAGCCAAGGGACAGGCGGCACTGAAGCTTTCTTT
CDR3 protein: CASSQGTGGTEAFF
V gene: TRBV5-1
J gene: TRBJ1-1
clone size: NA
D gene: TRBD1

CDR3 DNA: TGTGCCAGCTCACCTCCTAGCGGGGGCCAAGAGACCCAGTACTTC
CDR3 protein: CASSPPSGGQETQYF
V gene: TRBV18
J gene: TRBJ2-5
clone size: once
D gene: TRBD2

CDR3 DNA: TGTGCCAGCAGCTACCGGGGCACAGATACGCAGTATTTT
CDR3 protein: CASSYRGTDTQYF
V gene: TRBV5-6
J gene: TRBJ2-3
clone size: NA
D gene: NA

CDR3 DNA: TGTGCCAGCGCTCACCGGGACAGCAATTCACCCCTCCACTTT
CDR3 protein: CASAHRDSNSPLHF
V gene: TRBV3-1/TRBV3-2
J gene: TRBJ1-6
clone size: once
D gene: TRBD1

CDR3 DNA: TGTGCCAGCAGCCGGGACAGCTATTCACCCCTCCACTTT
CDR3 protein: CASSRDSYSPLHF
V gene: TRBV6-5
J gene: TRBJ1-6
clone size: few
D gene: TRBD1

CDR3 DNA: TGTGCCAGAAGCTTAGGACTAGCGGGGGTGAGCTCCTACAATGAGCAGTTCTTC
CDR3 protein: CARSLGLAGVSSYNEQFF
V gene: TRBV7-5
J gene: TRBJ2-1
clone size: once
D gene: NA

CDR3 DNA: TGTGCCACCCAGTGGACAGGAGAAGAGGGCTACGAGCAGTACTTC
CDR3 protein: CATQWTGEEGYEQYF
V gene: TRBV19
J gene: TRBJ2-7
clone size: NA
D gene: TRBD1

CDR3 DNA: TGTGCCACCAGTGATGCCGGGACAGGGGATGAGCAGTTCTTC
CDR3 protein: CATSDAGTGDEQFF
V gene: TRBV24-1
J gene: TRBJ2-1
clone size: once
D gene: TRBD1

CDR3 DNA: TGTGCCAGCAGGACTAGCGGGGGGCCAGATACGCAGTATTTT
CDR3 protein: CASRTSGGPDTQYF
V gene: TRBV6-5
J gene: TRBJ2-3
clone size: once
D gene: TRBD2

CDR3 DNA: TGCGCCAGCAGCTTTCCCGGGACAGGGGTTTTGGACACTGAAGCTTTCTTT
CDR3 protein: CASSFPGTGVLDTEAFF
V gene: TRBV5-1
J gene: TRBJ1-1
clone size: NA
D gene: TRBD1

CDR3 DNA: TGTGCCAGCAGCCAAATCTTGACACCCCAAGCCAATGAGCAGTTCTTC
CDR3 protein: CASSQILTPQANEQFF
V gene: TRBV14
J gene: TRBJ2-1
clone size: NA
D gene: NA

CDR3 DNA: TGTGCCAGCAGCCTGCGGACAGGGCTGTATGAAAAACTGTTTTTT
CDR3 protein: CASSLRTGLYEKLFF
V gene: TRBV5-6
J gene: TRBJ1-4
clone size: NA
D gene: TRBD1

CDR3 DNA: TGCGCCAGCAGCTTGGCGGGGATTTCACCCCTCCACTTT
CDR3 protein: CASSLAGISPLHF
V gene: TRBV5-1
J gene: TRBJ1-6
clone size: NA
D gene: NA

CDR3 DNA: TGTGCCAGCAGTGAGACAGGGGGCGCTGGGGCCAACGTCCTGACTTTC
CDR3 protein: CASSETGGAGANVLTF
V gene: TRBV2
J gene: TRBJ2-6
clone size: NA
D gene: TRBD1

CDR3 DNA: TGTGCCAGCAGCCAAGCCCTCGACACGCCTGAAGCTTTCTTT
CDR3 protein: CASSQALDTPEAFF
V gene: TRBV3-1/TRBV3-2
J gene: TRBJ1-1
clone size: medium-sized
D gene: NA

CDR3 DNA: TGTGCCAGCAGCTTACAGGGGATCGATCAGCCCCAGCATTTT
CDR3 protein: CASSLQGIDQPQHF
V gene: TRBV7-2
J gene: TRBJ1-5
clone size: NA
D gene: NA

CDR3 DNA: TGCGCCAGCAGCCAGGACATGACAGGGGACGATCTTGCGTACGAGCAGTACTTC
CDR3 protein: CASSQDMTGDDLAYEQYF
V gene: TRBV4-1
J gene: TRBJ2-7
clone size: NA
D gene: TRBD1